This T cell receptor (beta chain) was captured by sequencing in a study of CD8 T cells in Susac syndrome. This CDR3 has 17 residues. Germline CDR1 is SGHNT and CDR2 is YYREEE (reference sequence). The trim removed 2 bases at V and 10 bases at J, leaving 15 bases unmatched. Random-hexamer reverse transcription was applied to about 0.5 to 1 ug RNA. TCRdb re-called the immunoSEQ multiplex PCR reads with MiXCR, one entry per CDR3 protein. The sample yields about 180,000 distinct CDR3 sequences, just under 95% seen once. V and J are TRBV5-4 and TRBJ2-2; 9 bases align to TRBD2. Source material: CD4+ T cells from PBMCs. The sequence came from a human donor with Susac syndrome. The CDR3 protein is CASSLALMAGGPKELFF. DNA for the CDR3: TGTGCCAGCAGCTTAGCCCTCATGGCGGGAGGGCCGAAGGAGCTGTTTTTT.